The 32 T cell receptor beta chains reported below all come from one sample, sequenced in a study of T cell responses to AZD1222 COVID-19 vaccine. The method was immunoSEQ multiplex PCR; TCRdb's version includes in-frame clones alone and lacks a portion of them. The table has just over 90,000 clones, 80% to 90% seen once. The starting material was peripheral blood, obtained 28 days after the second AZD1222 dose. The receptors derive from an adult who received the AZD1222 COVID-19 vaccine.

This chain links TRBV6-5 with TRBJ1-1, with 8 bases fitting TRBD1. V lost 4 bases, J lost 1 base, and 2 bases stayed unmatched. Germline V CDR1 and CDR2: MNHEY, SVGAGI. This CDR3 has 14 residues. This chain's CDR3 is CASSSGQGNTEAFF. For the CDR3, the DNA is TGTGCCAGCAGTTCCGGACAGGGGAACACTGAAGCTTTCTTT.

This chain's CDR3 is CAWSGGTVQYGYTF. The CDR3 nucleotides are TGTGCCTGGAGTGGCGGGACAGTTCAATATGGCTACACCTTC. The V call is TRBV30, the J call TRBJ1-2; 7 bases are a match to TRBD1. Germline lookup yields CDR1 GTSNPN and CDR2 SVGIG (reference sequence). The CDR3 contains 14 residues. The J segment lost 5 bases and the V segment lost 1 base, leaving 7 bases of the junction unmatched.

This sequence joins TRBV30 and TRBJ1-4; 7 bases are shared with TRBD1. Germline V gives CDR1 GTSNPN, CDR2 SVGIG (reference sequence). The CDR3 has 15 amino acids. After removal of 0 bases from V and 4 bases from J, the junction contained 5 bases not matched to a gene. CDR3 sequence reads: CAWSVRGGGNEKLFF. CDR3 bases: TGTGCCTGGAGTGTACGAGGGGGCGGTAATGAAAAACTGTTTTTT.

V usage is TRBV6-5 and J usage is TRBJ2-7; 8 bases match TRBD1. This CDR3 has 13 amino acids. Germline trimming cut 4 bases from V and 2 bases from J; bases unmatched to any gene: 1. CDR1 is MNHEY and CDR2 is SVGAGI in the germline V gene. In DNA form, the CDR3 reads TGTGCCAGCAGTTGGGACAGGCCCTACGAGCAGTACTTC. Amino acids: CASSWDRPYEQYF.

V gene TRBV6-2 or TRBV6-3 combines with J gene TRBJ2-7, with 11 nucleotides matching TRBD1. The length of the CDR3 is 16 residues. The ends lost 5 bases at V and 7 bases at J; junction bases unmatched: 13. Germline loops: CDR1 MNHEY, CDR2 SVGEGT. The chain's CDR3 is CASSHGTGGESGEQYF. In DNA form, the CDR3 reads TGTGCCAGCAGTCACGGGACAGGGGGTGAATCGGGGGAGCAGTACTTC.

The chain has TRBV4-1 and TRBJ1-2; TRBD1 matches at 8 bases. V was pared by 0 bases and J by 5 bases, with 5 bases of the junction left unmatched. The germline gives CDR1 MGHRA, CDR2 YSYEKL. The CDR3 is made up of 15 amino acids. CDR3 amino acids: CASSQDSTGAYGYTF. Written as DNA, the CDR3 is TGCGCCAGCAGCCAAGATTCGACAGGGGCATATGGCTACACCTTC.

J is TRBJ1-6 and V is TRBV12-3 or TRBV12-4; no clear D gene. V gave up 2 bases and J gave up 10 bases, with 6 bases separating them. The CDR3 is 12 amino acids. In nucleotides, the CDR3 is TGTGCCAGCAGTTTAAACGGCTCACCCCTCCACTTT. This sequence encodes CASSLNGSPLHF.

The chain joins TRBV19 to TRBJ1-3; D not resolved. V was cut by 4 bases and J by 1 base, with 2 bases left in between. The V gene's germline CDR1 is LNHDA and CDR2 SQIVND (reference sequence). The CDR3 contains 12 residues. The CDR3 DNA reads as TGTGCCAGTAGTACATCTGGAAACACCATATATTTT. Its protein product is CASSTSGNTIYF.

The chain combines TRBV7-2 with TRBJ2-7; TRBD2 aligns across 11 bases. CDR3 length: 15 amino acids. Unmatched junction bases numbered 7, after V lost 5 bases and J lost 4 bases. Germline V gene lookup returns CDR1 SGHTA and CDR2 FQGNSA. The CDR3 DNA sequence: TGTGCCAGCAGCGGACCCGGGACTAGCGGTTACGAGCAGTACTTC. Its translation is CASSGPGTSGYEQYF.

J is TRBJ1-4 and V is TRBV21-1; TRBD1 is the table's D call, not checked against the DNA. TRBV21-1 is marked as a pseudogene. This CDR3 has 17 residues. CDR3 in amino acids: CASSRGDRGRSGEKLFF. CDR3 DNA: TGTGCCAGCAGCAGGGGTGACAGGGGGCGATCGGGTGAAAAACTGTTTTTT.

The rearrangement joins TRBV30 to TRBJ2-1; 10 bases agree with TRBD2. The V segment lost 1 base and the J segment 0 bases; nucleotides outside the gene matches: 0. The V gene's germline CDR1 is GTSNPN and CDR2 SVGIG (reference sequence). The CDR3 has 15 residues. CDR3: CAWSASGSSYNEQFF. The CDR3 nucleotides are TGTGCCTGGAGTGCTAGCGGGAGCTCCTACAATGAGCAGTTCTTC.

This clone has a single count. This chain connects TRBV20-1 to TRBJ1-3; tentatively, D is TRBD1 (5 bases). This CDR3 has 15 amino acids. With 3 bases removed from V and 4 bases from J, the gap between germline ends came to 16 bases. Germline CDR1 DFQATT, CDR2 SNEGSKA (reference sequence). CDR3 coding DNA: TGCAGTGCTAGTGAGGGACTCGTTACAGGAAACACCATATATTTT. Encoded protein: CSASEGLVTGNTIYF.

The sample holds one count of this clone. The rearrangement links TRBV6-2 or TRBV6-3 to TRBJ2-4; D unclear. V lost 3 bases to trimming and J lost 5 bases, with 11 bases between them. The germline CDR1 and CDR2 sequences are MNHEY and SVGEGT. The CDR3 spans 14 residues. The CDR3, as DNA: TGTGCCAGCAGTTATTATGGAGCTGAAAACATTCAGTACTTC. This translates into CASSYYGAENIQYF.

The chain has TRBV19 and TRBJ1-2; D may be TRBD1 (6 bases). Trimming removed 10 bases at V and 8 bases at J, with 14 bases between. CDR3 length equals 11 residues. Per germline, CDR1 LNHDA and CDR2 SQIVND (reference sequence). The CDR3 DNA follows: TGTGCCACTTCGGAGGGGGGCGGCTACACCTTC. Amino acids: CATSEGGGYTF.

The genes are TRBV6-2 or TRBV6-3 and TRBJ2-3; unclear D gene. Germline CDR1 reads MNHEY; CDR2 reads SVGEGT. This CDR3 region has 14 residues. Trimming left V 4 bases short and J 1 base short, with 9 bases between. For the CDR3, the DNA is TGTGCCAGCAGTTCCGGGCCGCGCACAGATACGCAGTATTTT. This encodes CASSSGPRTDTQYF.

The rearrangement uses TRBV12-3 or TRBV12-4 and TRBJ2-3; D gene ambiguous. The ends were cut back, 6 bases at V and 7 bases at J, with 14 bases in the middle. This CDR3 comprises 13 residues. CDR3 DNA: TGTGCCAGCAGCCTGACCAGCGTGAATACGCAGTATTTT. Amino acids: CASSLTSVNTQYF.

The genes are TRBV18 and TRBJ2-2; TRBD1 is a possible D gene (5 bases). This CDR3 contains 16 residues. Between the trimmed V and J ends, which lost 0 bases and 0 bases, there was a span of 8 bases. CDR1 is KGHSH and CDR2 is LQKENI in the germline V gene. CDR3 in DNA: TGTGCCAGCTCACCACCAACAGGAACGAACACCGGGGAGCTGTTTTTT. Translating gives CASSPPTGTNTGELFF.

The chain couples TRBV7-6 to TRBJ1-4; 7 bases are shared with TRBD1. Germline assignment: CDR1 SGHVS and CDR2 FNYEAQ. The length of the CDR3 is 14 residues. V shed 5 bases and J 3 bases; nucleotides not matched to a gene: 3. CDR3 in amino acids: CASSTGTANEKLFF. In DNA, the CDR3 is TGTGCCAGCAGCACCGGGACAGCTAATGAAAAACTGTTTTTT.

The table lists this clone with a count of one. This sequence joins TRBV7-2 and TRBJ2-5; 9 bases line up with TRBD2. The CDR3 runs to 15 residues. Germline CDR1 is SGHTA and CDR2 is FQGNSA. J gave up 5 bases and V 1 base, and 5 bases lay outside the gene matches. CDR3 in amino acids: CASSLGGGADETQYF. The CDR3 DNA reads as TGTGCCAGCAGCTTAGGCGGGGGGGCCGATGAGACCCAGTACTTC.

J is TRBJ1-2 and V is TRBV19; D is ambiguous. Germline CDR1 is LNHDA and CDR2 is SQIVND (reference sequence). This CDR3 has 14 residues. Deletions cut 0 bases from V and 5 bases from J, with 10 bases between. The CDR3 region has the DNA TGTGCCAGTAGTATAGATCGGGTCTCATATGGCTACACCTTC. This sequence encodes CASSIDRVSYGYTF. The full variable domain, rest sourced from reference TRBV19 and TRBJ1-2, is DGGITQSPKYLFRKEGQNVTLSCEQNLNHDAMYWYRQDPGQGLRLIYYSQIVNDFQKGDIAEGYSVSREKKESFPLTVTSAQKNPTAFYLCASSIDRVSYGYTFGSGTRLTVV.

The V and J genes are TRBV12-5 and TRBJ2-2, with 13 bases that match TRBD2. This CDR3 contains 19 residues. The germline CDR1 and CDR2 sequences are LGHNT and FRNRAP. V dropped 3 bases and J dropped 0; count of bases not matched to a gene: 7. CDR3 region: CASGFLRTSGGPNTGELFF. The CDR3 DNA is TGTGCTAGTGGTTTTTTACGGACTAGCGGGGGACCGAACACCGGGGAGCTGTTTTTT.

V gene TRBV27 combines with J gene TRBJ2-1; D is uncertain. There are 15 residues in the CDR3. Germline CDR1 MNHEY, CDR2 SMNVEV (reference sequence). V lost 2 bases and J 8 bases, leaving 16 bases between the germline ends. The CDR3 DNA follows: TGTGCCAGCAGTTTAGCCTCCGAGACATTCTATGAGCAGTTCTTC. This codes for CASSLASETFYEQFF.

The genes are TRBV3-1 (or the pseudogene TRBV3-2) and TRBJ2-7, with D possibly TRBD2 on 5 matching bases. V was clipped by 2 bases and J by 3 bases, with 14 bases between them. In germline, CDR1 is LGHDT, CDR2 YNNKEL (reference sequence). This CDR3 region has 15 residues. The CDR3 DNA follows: TGTGCCAGCAGCCAAACCCCCTCTAGCAGCTACGAGCAGTACTTC. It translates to CASSQTPSSSYEQYF.

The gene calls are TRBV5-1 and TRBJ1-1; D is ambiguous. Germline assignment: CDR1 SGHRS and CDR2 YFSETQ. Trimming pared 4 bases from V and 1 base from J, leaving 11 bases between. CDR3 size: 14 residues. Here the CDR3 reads CASSQRPENTEAFF. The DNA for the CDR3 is TGCGCCAGCAGCCAAAGACCAGAGAACACTGAAGCTTTCTTT.

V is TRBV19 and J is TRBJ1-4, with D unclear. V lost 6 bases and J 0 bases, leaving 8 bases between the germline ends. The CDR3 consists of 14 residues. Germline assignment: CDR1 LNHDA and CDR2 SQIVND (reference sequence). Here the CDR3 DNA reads TGTGCCAGTAGCTACATTGCAACTAATGAAAAACTGTTTTTT. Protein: CASSYIATNEKLFF.

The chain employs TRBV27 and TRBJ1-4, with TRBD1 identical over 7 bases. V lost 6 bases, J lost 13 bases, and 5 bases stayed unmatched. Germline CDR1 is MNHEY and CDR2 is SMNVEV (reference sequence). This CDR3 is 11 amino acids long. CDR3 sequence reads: CASRARGLLFF. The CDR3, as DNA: TGTGCCAGCAGGGCGAGGGGGCTACTGTTTTTT.

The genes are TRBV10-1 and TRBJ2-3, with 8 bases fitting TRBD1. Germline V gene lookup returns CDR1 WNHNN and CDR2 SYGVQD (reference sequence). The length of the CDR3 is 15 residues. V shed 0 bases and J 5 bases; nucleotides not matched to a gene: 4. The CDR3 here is CASSESQGARDTQYF. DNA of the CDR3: TGCGCCAGCAGTGAGTCTCAGGGGGCAAGAGATACGCAGTATTTT.

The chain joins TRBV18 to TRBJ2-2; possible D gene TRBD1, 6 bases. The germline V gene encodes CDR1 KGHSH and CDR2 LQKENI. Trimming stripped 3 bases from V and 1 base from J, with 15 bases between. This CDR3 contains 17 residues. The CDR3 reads CASSPTGGRGNTGELFF. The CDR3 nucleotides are TGTGCCAGCTCACCCACCGGAGGCAGGGGGAACACCGGGGAGCTGTTTTTT.

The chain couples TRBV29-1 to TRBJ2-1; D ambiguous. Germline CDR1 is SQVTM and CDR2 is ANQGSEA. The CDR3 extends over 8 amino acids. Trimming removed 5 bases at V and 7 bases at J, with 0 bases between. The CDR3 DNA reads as TGCAGCGTTAATGAGCAGTTCTTC. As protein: CSVNEQFF.

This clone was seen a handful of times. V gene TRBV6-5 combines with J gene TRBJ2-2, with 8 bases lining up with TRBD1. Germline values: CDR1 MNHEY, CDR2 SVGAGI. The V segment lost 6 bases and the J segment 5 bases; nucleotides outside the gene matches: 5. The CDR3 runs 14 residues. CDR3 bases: TGTGCCAGCAGCTCGACAGGGGTAACCGGGGAGCTGTTTTTT. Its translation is CASSSTGVTGELFF.

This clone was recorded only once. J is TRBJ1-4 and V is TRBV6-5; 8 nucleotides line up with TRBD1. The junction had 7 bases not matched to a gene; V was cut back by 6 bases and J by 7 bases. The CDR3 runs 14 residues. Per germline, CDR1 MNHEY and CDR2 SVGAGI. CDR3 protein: CASSLGQGGEKLFF. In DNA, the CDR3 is TGTGCCAGCAGCTTAGGACAGGGCGGTGAAAAACTGTTTTTT.

CDR3 sequence: CASSLTGVNQPQHF. CDR3 DNA sequence: TGTGCCAGTAGTTTAACAGGAGTCAATCAGCCCCAGCATTTT. V is TRBV19 and J is TRBJ1-5, with D possibly TRBD1 on 5 matching bases. Germline V gives CDR1 LNHDA, CDR2 SQIVND (reference sequence). V lost 5 bases and J lost 3, with 11 bases in between. The CDR3 is 14 residues long.